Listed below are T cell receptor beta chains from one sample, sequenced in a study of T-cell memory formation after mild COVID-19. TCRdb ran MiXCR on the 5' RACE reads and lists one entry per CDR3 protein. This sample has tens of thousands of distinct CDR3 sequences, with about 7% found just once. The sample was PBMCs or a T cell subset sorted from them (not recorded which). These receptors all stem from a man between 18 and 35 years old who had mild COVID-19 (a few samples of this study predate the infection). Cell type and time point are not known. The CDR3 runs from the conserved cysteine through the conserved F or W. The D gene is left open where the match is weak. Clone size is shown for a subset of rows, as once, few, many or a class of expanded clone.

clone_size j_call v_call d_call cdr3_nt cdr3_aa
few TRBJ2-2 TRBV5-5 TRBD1 TGTGCCAGCAGCTTGATAGGGACAGGGGGCAGCACCGGGGAGCTGTTTTTT CASSLIGTGGSTGELFF
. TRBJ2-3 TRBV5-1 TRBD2 TGCGCCAGCAGCCTGCTAGTGGCGGGGGGGCAAGATACGCAGTATTTT CASSLLVAGGQDTQYF
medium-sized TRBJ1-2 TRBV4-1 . TGCGCCAGCAGCCAAGTCTTCCCTTTGTTCGGGAATATCGGTGCGGGCTACACCTTC CASSQVFPLFGNIGAGYTF
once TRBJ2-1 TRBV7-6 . TGTGCCAGCAGCTTATACTGGGGTGACGATGAGCAGTTCTTC CASSLYWGDDEQFF
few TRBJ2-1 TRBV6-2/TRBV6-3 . TGTGCCAGCATCCGAGACGGGACAAGTTATGAGCAGTTCTTC CASIRDGTSYEQFF
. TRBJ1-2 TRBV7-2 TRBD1 TGTGCCAGCAGCCAGATTGGGACAGGGGTCTATGGCTACACCTTC CASSQIGTGVYGYTF
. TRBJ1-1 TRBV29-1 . TGCAGCGTTGCCTGGGGCGACACTGAAGCTTTCTTT CSVAWGDTEAFF
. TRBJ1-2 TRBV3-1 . TGTGCCAGCGGACGGTACGGCAACTATGGCTACACCTTC CASGRYGNYGYTF
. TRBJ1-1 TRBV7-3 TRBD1 TGTGCCAGCAGCAGACAGGGAGGGGGCGGCACTGAAGCTTTCTTT CASSRQGGGGTEAFF
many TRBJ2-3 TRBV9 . TGTGCCAGCAGCGTAGCTGCAGATACGCAGTATTTT CASSVAADTQYF
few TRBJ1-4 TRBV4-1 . TGCGCCAGCAGCCAAGTATCGACAGGTTGGCTGTTTTTT CASSQVSTGWLFF
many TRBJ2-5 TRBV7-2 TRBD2 TGTGCCAGCAGCTTAGGGAGCGGGGGCCAAGAGACCCAGTACTTC CASSLGSGGQETQYF
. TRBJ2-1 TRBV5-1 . TGCGCCAGCAGCTTGACAGGCGACCCTAACAATGAGCAGTTCTTC CASSLTGDPNNEQFF
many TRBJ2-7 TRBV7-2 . TGTGCCAGCAGCCGTCGACAGACATCCTACGAGCAGTACTTC CASSRRQTSYEQYF
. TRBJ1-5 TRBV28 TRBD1 TGTGCCAGCAGCCGAGGACAGGGAAACAATCAGCCCCAGCATTTT CASSRGQGNNQPQHF
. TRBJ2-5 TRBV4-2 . TGTGCCAGCAGCCAAGCGACAGAAGAACAAGAGACCCAGTACTTC CASSQATEEQETQYF
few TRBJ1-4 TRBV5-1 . TGCGCCAGCAGCTTGGCTGATAATGAAAAACTGTTTTTT CASSLADNEKLFF
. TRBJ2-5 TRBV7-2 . TGTGCCAGCAGATTCCAAGAGACCCAGTACTTC CASRFQETQYF
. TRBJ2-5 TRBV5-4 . TGTGCCAGCAGCTTGGGGGGCTACCAAGAGACCCAGTACTTC CASSLGGYQETQYF
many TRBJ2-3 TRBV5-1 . TGCGCCAGCAGCTTGGTTGCTAGCGGCACAGATACGCAGTATTTT CASSLVASGTDTQYF
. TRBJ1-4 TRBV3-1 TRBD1 TGTGCCAGCAGCCAAGTGGGGACAGGGATGGGAATAGGAGAAAAACTGTTTTTT CASSQVGTGMGIGEKLFF
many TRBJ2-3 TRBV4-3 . TGCGCCAGCAGCCAAGATCTATCCGTTGGGAGTGATACGCAGTATTTT CASSQDLSVGSDTQYF
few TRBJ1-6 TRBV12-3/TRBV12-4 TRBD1 TGTGCCAGCAGTCCCGGACAGGGCCTTTATTCACCCCTCCACTTT CASSPGQGLYSPLHF
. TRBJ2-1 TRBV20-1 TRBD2 TGCAGTGCGTCGCCGGGACTAGGCGGGGACACCTACAATGAGCAGTTCTTC CSASPGLGGDTYNEQFF
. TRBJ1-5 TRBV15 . TGTGCCACCAGCAGAGATTACGGGTTTTCTCAGCCCCAGCATTTT CATSRDYGFSQPQHF
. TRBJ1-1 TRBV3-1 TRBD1 TGTGCCAGCCTAGACAGGGAGAAAGCTGAAGCTTTCTTT CASLDREKAEAFF
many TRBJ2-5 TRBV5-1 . TGCGCCAGCAGCTCGGCGGGGAACCAAGAGACCCAGTACTTC CASSSAGNQETQYF
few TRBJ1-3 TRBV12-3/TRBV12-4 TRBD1 TGTGCCAGCAGCCCGACAGGGGGAAACACCATATATTTT CASSPTGGNTIYF
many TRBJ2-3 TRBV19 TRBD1 TGTGCCAGTAGTAAGGGGGCCTCTCTACCCACAGATACGCAGTATTTT CASSKGASLPTDTQYF
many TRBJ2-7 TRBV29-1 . TGCAGCGTTGAACAGCCTGGCCACTACGAGCAGTACTTC CSVEQPGHYEQYF
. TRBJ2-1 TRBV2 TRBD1 TGTGCCAGCAGGGACAGGGGTTGGGAGCAGTTCTTC CASRDRGWEQFF
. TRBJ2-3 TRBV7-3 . TGTGCCAGCCGCCCTGGGGGGGGCCTCTCAGATACGCAGTATTTT CASRPGGGLSDTQYF
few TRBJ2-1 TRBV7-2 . TGTGCCAGCAGCTTGACTAGGTTGGATGAGCAGTTCTTC CASSLTRLDEQFF
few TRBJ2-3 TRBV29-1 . TGCAGCGTTGAAGATCAACGAGCAGATACGCAGTATTTT CSVEDQRADTQYF
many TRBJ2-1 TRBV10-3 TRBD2 TGTGCCATCAGTGATCCTACCCTAGCGGGGCACAATGAGCAGTTCTTC CAISDPTLAGHNEQFF
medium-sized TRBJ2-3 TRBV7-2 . TGTGCCAGCAGCCTGAGCACAGATACGCAGTATTTT CASSLSTDTQYF
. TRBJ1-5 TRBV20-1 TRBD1 TGCAGTGCTAGAGCCCTTCAGGGGGGTCAGCCCCAGCATTTT CSARALQGGQPQHF
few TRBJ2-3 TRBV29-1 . TGCAGCGGCAGGGGTTCTAGCACAGATACGCAGTATTTT CSGRGSSTDTQYF
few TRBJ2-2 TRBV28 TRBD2 TGTGCCAGCAGTTTAGGGGTCCGGGAGGCCGGGGAGCTGTTTTTT CASSLGVREAGELFF
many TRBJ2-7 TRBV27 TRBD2 TGTGCCAGCAGACGGACCGGGACTAGCGGGGGGAGTCACTACGAGCAGTACTTC CASRRTGTSGGSHYEQYF
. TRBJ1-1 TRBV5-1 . TGCGCCAGCAGCTTGGTAAGGGCCGGTGAAGCTTTCTTT CASSLVRAGEAFF
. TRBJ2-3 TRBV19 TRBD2 TGTGCCAGTAATGTAGCGGGGGCGGATACGCAGTATTTT CASNVAGADTQYF
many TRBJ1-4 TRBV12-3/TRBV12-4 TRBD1 TGTGCCAGCAGTTGGGGACAGGCTAATCAAAAACTGTTTTTT CASSWGQANQKLFF
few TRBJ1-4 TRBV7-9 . TGTGCCAGCAGCTCTAGAGGGATGGGAACTAATGAAAAACTGTTTTTT CASSSRGMGTNEKLFF
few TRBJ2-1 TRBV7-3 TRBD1 TGTGCCAGCAGCCAGCCCGGGACAGGGGGCAATGAGCAGTTCTTC CASSQPGTGGNEQFF
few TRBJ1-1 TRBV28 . TGTGCCAGCAGTCCACGGGGCCTCAGAAAAGGCACTGAAGCTTTCTTT CASSPRGLRKGTEAFF
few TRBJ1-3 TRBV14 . TGTGCCAGCAGCCAAGACCCAGGGAGGATTGGAAACACCATATATTTT CASSQDPGRIGNTIYF
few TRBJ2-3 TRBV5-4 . TGTGCCAGCAGCTTGATTAGGGCAGATACGCAGTATTTT CASSLIRADTQYF
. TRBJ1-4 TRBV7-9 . TGTGCCAGCACCGCGGTGGGCGGGGGTGAAAAACTGTTTTTT CASTAVGGGEKLFF
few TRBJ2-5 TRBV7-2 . TGTGCCAGCAGCTTCCGGGGTGGAGAGACCCAGTACTTC CASSFRGGETQYF
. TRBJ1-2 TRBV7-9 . TGTGCCAGCAGCTTGGGCGACGGCTACACCTTC CASSLGDGYTF
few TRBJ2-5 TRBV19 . TGTGCCAGTAGTATGGGAGAGACCCAGTACTTC CASSMGETQYF
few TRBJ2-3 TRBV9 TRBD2 TGTGCCAGCAGCGTTCGCGGACTAGCGGGGGGGGATACGCAGTATTTT CASSVRGLAGGDTQYF
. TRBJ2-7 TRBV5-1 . TGCGCCAGCAGCTTGCTAACAGGGCCCTCCTACGAGCAGTACTTC CASSLLTGPSYEQYF
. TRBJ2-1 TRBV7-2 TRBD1 TGTGCCAGCAGCTTAACAGGGGGAAGCTCCTACAATGAGCAGTTCTTC CASSLTGGSSYNEQFF
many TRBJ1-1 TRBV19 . TGTGCCAGTAGTTTAGGGGTGGCTGAAGCTTTCTTT CASSLGVAEAFF